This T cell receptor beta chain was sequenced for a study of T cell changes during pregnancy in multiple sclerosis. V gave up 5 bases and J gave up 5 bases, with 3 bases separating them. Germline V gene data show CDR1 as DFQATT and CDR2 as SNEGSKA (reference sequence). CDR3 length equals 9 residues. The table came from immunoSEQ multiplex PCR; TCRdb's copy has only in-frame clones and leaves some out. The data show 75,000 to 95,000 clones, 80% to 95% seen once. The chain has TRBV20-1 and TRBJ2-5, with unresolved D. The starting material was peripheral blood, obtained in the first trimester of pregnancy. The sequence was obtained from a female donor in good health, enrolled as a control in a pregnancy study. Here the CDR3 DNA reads TGCAGTGCTGGCGAGACCCAGTACTTC. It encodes CSAGETQYF.